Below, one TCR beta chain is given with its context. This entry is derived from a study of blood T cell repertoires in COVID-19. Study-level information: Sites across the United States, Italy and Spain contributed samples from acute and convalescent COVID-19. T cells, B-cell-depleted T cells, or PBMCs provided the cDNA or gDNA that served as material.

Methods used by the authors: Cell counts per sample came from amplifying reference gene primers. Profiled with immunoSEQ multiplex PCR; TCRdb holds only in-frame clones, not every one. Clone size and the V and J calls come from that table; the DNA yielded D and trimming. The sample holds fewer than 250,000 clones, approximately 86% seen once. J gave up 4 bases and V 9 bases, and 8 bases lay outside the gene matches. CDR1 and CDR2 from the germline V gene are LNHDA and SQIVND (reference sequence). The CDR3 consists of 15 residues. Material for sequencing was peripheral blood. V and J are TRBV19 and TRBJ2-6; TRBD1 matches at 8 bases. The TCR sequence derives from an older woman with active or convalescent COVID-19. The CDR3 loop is CASRQTGDGANVLTF. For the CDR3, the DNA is TGTGCCAGCCGCCAGACAGGGGACGGGGCCAACGTCCTGACTTTC. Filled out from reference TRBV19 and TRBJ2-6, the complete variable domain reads DGGITQSPKYLFRKEGQNVTLSCEQNLNHDAMYWYRQDPGQGLRLIYYSQIVNDFQKGDIAEGYSVSREKKESFPLTVTSAQKNPTAFYLCASRQTGDGANVLTFGAGSRLTVL.